This TCR beta chain was captured by sequencing in a study of radiotherapy plus CTLA-4 blockade in lung cancer. Assay: immunoSEQ multiplex PCR; the TCRdb copy retains only in-frame clones and omits some. This sample yields some 92,000 clones, of which 82% are seen a single time; 3% to 4% belongs to the top ten. The CDR3 spans 13 residues. CDR1 is SGHRS, CDR2 YFSETQ, per germline. V lost 8 bases to trimming and J lost 8 bases, with 14 bases between them. The sample in question was peripheral blood, obtained from a patient treated with radiotherapy plus ipilimumab. The chain has TRBV5-1 and TRBJ1-6; D is unresolved. The receptor was derived from a human donor with non-small cell lung cancer who had a partial response to radiotherapy plus ipilimumab. The CDR3 here is CASQPRFDSPLHF. The CDR3 region has the DNA TGCGCCAGTCAGCCGCGGTTCGATTCACCCCTCCACTTT.